Listed here are 30 T cell receptor beta chains from one sample, sequenced in a study of blood T cell repertoires in COVID-19. Repertoires were generated with immunoSEQ multiplex PCR, while TCRdb's copy carries only in-frame clones and drops some. The sample carries some 100,000 clones, approximately 90% recorded once. Sequencing used peripheral blood. Receptors were obtained from a woman of 80 years or more with active COVID-19.

The CDR3 reads CASSPGGGRGAEQYF. CDR3 sequence (DNA): TGCGCCAGCAGCCCAGGTGGGGGGAGGGGGGCCGAGCAGTACTTC. V gene TRBV4-3 combines with J gene TRBJ2-7; maybe TRBD2 (7 bases). V shed 4 bases and J shed 6 bases, with 19 bases lying between them. Germline V gene sequence: CDR1 LGHNA, CDR2 YSLEER. The CDR3 spans 15 residues.

The chain combines TRBV12-5 with TRBJ2-1; D may be TRBD2 (6 bases). Germline V gives CDR1 LGHNT, CDR2 FRNRAP. The V gene lost 2 bases and the J gene lost 3 bases, with 17 bases spanning the gap. CDR3 size: 17 residues. CDR3 region: CASGLSVSGGIYNEQFF. The DNA for the CDR3 is TGTGCTAGTGGTTTGTCCGTATCGGGCGGGATCTACAATGAGCAGTTCTTC.

The chain combines TRBV3-1 (or the pseudogene TRBV3-2) with TRBJ2-1, with 8 bases lining up with TRBD2. This CDR3 is built from 16 residues. Per the germline V gene, CDR1 is LGHDT and CDR2 is YNNKEL (reference sequence). Trimming removed 1 base from V and 7 bases from J; junction bases left unmatched: 9. The DNA for the CDR3 is TGTGCCAGCAGCCAAGTTCCGGGAGGGGAATTGAATGAGCAGTTCTTC. Its translation is CASSQVPGGELNEQFF.

This chain connects TRBV19 to TRBJ2-1, with 7 bases matching TRBD1. Germline V gives CDR1 LNHDA, CDR2 SQIVND (reference sequence). The CDR3 sequence is 15 residues long. The V gene end was trimmed by 5 bases and the J gene end by 0 bases; junction bases not matched to a gene: 4. The chain's CDR3 is CASSSTGSSYNEQFF. CDR3 sequence (DNA): TGTGCCAGTAGTTCGACAGGGTCCTCCTACAATGAGCAGTTCTTC.

The J gene is TRBJ2-7, the V gene TRBV30; 11 bases fit TRBD1. The length of the CDR3 is 13 residues. The germline CDR1 and CDR2 sequences are GTSNPN and SVGIG (reference sequence). Trimming at V came to 2 bases and at J to 7 bases, leaving 4 bases not matched to a gene. The CDR3 DNA sequence: TGTGCCTGGAGTCCGGACAGGGGGCAGGAGCAGTACTTC. It encodes CAWSPDRGQEQYF.

This clone was observed once. The chain employs TRBV6-2 or TRBV6-3 and TRBJ2-7; 11 bases map to TRBD2. The V gene's germline CDR1 is MNHEY and CDR2 SVGEGT. The CDR3 runs 17 residues. V dropped 2 bases and J dropped 5; count of bases not matched to a gene: 11. CDR3 nucleotides: TGTGCCAGCAGTTACCCTGGAGGTAGCGGGAGGGCCAACGAGCAGTACTTC. Amino acids: CASSYPGGSGRANEQYF.

CDR3 nucleotides: TGTGCCAGCTCACCAGCAGGGGCCTTCCGCCGGGATACGCAGTATTTT. This gives the protein CASSPAGAFRRDTQYF. The chain carries TRBV18 and TRBJ2-3, with D maybe TRBD1 (6 bases). With 2 bases removed from V and 6 bases from J, the gap between germline ends came to 18 bases. CDR1 is KGHSH and CDR2 is LQKENI in the germline V gene. This CDR3 has 16 amino acids.

In DNA form, the CDR3 reads TGTGCCAGCAGCTTCTCCACAGATACGCAGTATTTT. It codes for CASSFSTDTQYF. The V and J genes are TRBV11-2 and TRBJ2-3, with no clear D. Germline assignment: CDR1 SGHAT and CDR2 FQNNGV. This CDR3 has 12 residues. Trimming removed 3 bases at V and 2 bases at J, with 3 bases between.

The gene calls are TRBV11-2 and TRBJ2-7; 8 bases fit TRBD1. CDR3 length: 15 amino acids. V shed 5 bases and J 0 bases; nucleotides not matched to a gene: 6. In germline, CDR1 is SGHAT, CDR2 FQNNGV. The CDR3, as DNA: TGTGCCAGCAGCCCGACCGGGACAGGCTCCTACGAGCAGTACTTC. This encodes CASSPTGTGSYEQYF. Looking up the rest from reference TRBV11-2 and TRBJ2-7 gives the full variable domain: EAGVAQSPRYKIIEKRQSVAFWCNPISGHATLYWYQQILGQGPKLLIQFQNNGVVDDSQLPKDRFSAERLKGVDSTLKIQPAKLEDSAVYLCASSPTGTGSYEQYFGPGTRLTVT.

The V call is TRBV3-1 (or the pseudogene TRBV3-2), the J call TRBJ2-7, with TRBD2 matching 11 bases. CDR1 is LGHDT and CDR2 is YNNKEL in the germline V gene (reference sequence). The trim removed 3 bases at V and 2 bases at J, leaving 3 bases unmatched. This CDR3 spans 15 amino acids. In DNA form, the CDR3 reads TGTGCCAGCAGCCAGGGGACTAGCGGTCCCTACGAGCAGTACTTC. This gives the protein CASSQGTSGPYEQYF.

The chain links TRBV28 to TRBJ1-2, with no clear D. Germline assignment: CDR1 MDHEN and CDR2 SYDVKM. Trimming removed 5 bases at V and 8 bases at J, with 9 bases between. The CDR3 contains 11 residues. The CDR3 sequence is CASSHTGGYTF. CDR3 bases: TGTGCCAGCAGTCACACGGGGGGCTACACCTTC.

V and J are TRBV30 and TRBJ1-2; D is uncertain. The CDR3 contains 10 residues. CDR1 and CDR2 from the germline V gene are GTSNPN and SVGIG (reference sequence). Trimming took 5 bases from V and 5 from J, leaving 6 bases between them. The CDR3 DNA is TGTGCCTGGTCGGGGTATGGCTACACCTTC. This gives the protein CAWSGYGYTF.

A single count supports this clone. V and J are TRBV28 and TRBJ2-5, with D possibly TRBD1 on 5 matching bases. Germline CDR1 and CDR2: MDHEN and SYDVKM. The CDR3 spans 13 residues. V lost 5 bases and J lost 3, with 10 bases in between. CDR3 sequence reads: CASSPDMEETQYF. In DNA, the CDR3 is TGTGCCAGCAGTCCGGACATGGAAGAGACCCAGTACTTC.

The J gene is TRBJ2-7, the V gene TRBV4-2; 9 nucleotides match TRBD2. V was pared by 6 bases and J by 4 bases, with 10 bases of the junction left unmatched. The CDR3 spans 15 residues. Germline values: CDR1 LGHNA, CDR2 YNFKEQ. The CDR3 here is CASSAHSREGYEQYF. Written as DNA, the CDR3 is TGTGCCAGCAGTGCCCACTCGCGGGAGGGATACGAGCAGTACTTC.

V and J are TRBV14 and TRBJ1-1, with D perhaps matching TRBD1 (5 bases). In germline, CDR1 is SGHDN, CDR2 FVKESK. This CDR3 has 13 residues. V was clipped by 7 bases and J by 0 bases, with 9 bases between them. Written as DNA, the CDR3 is TGTGCCAGCACGCGACAGATGAACACTGAAGCTTTCTTT. Translating it yields CASTRQMNTEAFF.

The chain has TRBV6-5 and TRBJ2-2; 15 bases line up with TRBD2. The CDR3 sequence is 15 residues long. CDR1 is MNHEY and CDR2 is SVGAGI in the germline V gene. J gave up 4 bases and V 6 bases, and 0 bases lay outside the gene matches. The CDR3 DNA reads as TGTGCCAGCAGGGGACTAGCGGGAGGCACCGGGGAGCTGTTTTTT. This encodes CASRGLAGGTGELFF.

The rearrangement links TRBV7-2 to TRBJ1-2, with a possible D match to TRBD1 (6 bases). CDR1 SGHTA and CDR2 FQGNSA come from the germline V gene. V was shortened by 2 bases and J by 7 bases, with 14 bases between the two germline ends. The CDR3 runs to 14 residues. CDR3 sequence: CASSLSGDMSGYTF. CDR3 sequence (DNA): TGTGCCAGCAGCTTATCAGGGGACATGAGTGGCTACACCTTC.

The chain is built from TRBV7-3 and TRBJ2-3; a weak D match, TRBD1 (6 bases). The germline V and J ends were trimmed by 5 bases and 0 bases, with 9 bases remaining between them. Germline V gene lookup returns CDR1 SGHTA and CDR2 FQGTGA. The CDR3 has 14 residues. The CDR3 is CASSQGISTDTQYF. As DNA, the CDR3 is TGTGCCAGCAGCCAGGGGATTAGCACAGATACGCAGTATTTT. Full variable domain (missing parts from reference TRBV7-3 and TRBJ2-3): GAGVSQTPSNKVTEKGKYVELRCDPISGHTALYWYRQSLGQGPEFLIYFQGTGAADDSGLPNDRFFAVRPEGSVSTLKIQRTERGDSAVYLCASSQGISTDTQYFGPGTRLTVL.

The chain is built from TRBV2 and TRBJ2-7; 9 bases are shared with TRBD2. This CDR3 spans 15 amino acids. Unmatched junction bases numbered 5, after V lost 5 bases and J lost 0 bases. Germline CDR1 and CDR2: SNHLY and FYNNEI. The CDR3 loop reads CASSTSSGSSYEQYF. As DNA, the CDR3 is TGTGCCAGCAGTACTAGTAGCGGGAGCTCCTACGAGCAGTACTTC.

The chain carries TRBV19 and TRBJ2-7; 12 bases agree with TRBD2. The V and J ends lost 5 bases and 5 bases, in that order; junction bases with no gene match: 13. The CDR3 is 17 amino acids. Germline assignment: CDR1 LNHDA and CDR2 SQIVND (reference sequence). The CDR3 reads CASSPGLLAGGPDEQYF. The CDR3 coding sequence is TGTGCCAGTAGTCCAGGTCTCCTAGCGGGAGGGCCCGACGAGCAGTACTTC.

This clone was picked up one time. Mismatch with germline at one junction end may stem from a read error. The chain has TRBV7-3 and TRBJ2-2; 9 bases are a match to TRBD1. The germline V gene encodes CDR1 SGHTA and CDR2 FQGTGA. The CDR3 extends over 12 amino acids. The CDR3 DNA reads TGTGCCAGCAGCTCTGACAGGGGGGCGCTGTTTTTT. Its protein is CASSSDRGALFF.

The V gene is TRBV7-3, the J gene TRBJ2-1; TRBD2 aligns across 8 bases. The V gene's germline CDR1 is SGHTA and CDR2 FQGTGA. This CDR3 comprises 16 residues. Trimming at V came to 2 bases and at J to 4 bases, leaving 7 bases not matched to a gene. The CDR3 DNA reads as TGTGCCAGCAGCTTAGTCCGTGCTAGCGGGTACAATGAGCAGTTCTTC. Encoded protein: CASSLVRASGYNEQFF.

The rearrangement links TRBV6-1 to TRBJ1-1; 7 bases map to TRBD1. Germline values: CDR1 MNHNS, CDR2 SASEGT. J lost 0 bases, V lost 3 bases, and 7 bases had no gene match. The CDR3 has 16 residues. The CDR3 loop reads CASSDPGGRMNTEAFF. The CDR3 DNA reads TGTGCCAGCAGTGATCCAGGGGGTAGGATGAACACTGAAGCTTTCTTT.

Only one count was recorded for this clone. The rearrangement joins TRBV7-8 to TRBJ1-2; D gene unclear. This CDR3 spans 13 amino acids. Germline V gene data show CDR1 as SGHVS and CDR2 as FQNEAQ. Trimming pared 4 bases from V and 5 bases from J, leaving 11 bases between. Written as DNA, the CDR3 is TGTGCCAGCAGCTCACCGGAGCCTTATGGCTACACCTTC. Its protein product is CASSSPEPYGYTF.

The CDR3 DNA reads as TGCGCCAGCAGCCCTGTAGCGGGAGAGAGGATCGAGCAGTACTTC. This sequence encodes CASSPVAGERIEQYF. The rearrangement links TRBV5-1 to TRBJ2-7, with 9 bases fitting TRBD2. Germline CDR1 SGHRS, CDR2 YFSETQ. V lost 4 bases and J lost 6; bases outside the gene matches: 11. This CDR3 has 15 amino acids. The full variable domain, in which reference TRBV5-1 and TRBJ2-7 provide the parts outside the CDR3, is KAGVTQTPRYLIKTRGQQVTLSCSPISGHRSVSWYQQTPGQGLQFLFEYFSETQRNKGNFPGRFSGRQFSNSRSEMNVSTLELGDSALYLCASSPVAGERIEQYFGPGTRLTVT.

This rearrangement joins TRBV4-1 to TRBJ2-1; 8 positions match TRBD2. From germline, CDR1 is MGHRA and CDR2 YSYEKL. The ends lost 5 bases at V and 0 bases at J; junction bases unmatched: 0. The CDR3 length is 14 residues. CDR3 amino acids: CASSSGSSYNEQFF. The CDR3 DNA follows: TGCGCCAGCAGCAGCGGGAGCTCCTACAATGAGCAGTTCTTC.

The chain uses TRBV3-1 (or the pseudogene TRBV3-2) and TRBJ2-5; D ambiguous. V lost 4 bases to trimming and J lost 3 bases, with 12 bases between them. Germline V lookup: CDR1 LGHDT, CDR2 YNNKEL (reference sequence). This CDR3 has 14 amino acids. CDR3 DNA sequence: TGTGCCAGCAGCCTTAGCCCTCAGAAAGAGACCCAGTACTTC. Translating gives CASSLSPQKETQYF.

The chain links TRBV3-1 (or the pseudogene TRBV3-2) to TRBJ1-6, with D perhaps matching TRBD1 (6 bases). Trimming cost V 1 base and J 7 bases, with 8 bases left between them. The germline gives CDR1 LGHDT, CDR2 YNNKEL (reference sequence). This CDR3 comprises 14 residues. The CDR3 nucleotides are TGTGCCAGCAGCCAAGGAGGACAGAATTCACCCCTCCACTTT. This codes for CASSQGGQNSPLHF.

The gene calls are TRBV10-3 and TRBJ1-6; D gene ambiguous. The germline V and J ends were trimmed by 10 bases and 0 bases, with 22 bases remaining between them. This CDR3 is 18 amino acids long. From germline, CDR1 is ENHRY and CDR2 SYGVKD. CDR3 DNA: TGTGCCACCGCCAGACCCCCAGGAGGAAGCTCCTATAATTCACCCCTCCACTTT. This translates into CATARPPGGSSYNSPLHF.

The J gene is TRBJ2-7, the V gene TRBV7-8; D might be TRBD2 (6 bases). This CDR3 is 14 amino acids long. Looked up from germline, CDR1 is SGHVS and CDR2 is FQNEAQ. V was shortened by 4 bases and J by 2 bases, with 12 bases between the two germline ends. The DNA for the CDR3 is TGTGCCAGCAGCTCCTCGACGGGGGCCTACGAGCAGTACTTC. It codes for CASSSSTGAYEQYF.